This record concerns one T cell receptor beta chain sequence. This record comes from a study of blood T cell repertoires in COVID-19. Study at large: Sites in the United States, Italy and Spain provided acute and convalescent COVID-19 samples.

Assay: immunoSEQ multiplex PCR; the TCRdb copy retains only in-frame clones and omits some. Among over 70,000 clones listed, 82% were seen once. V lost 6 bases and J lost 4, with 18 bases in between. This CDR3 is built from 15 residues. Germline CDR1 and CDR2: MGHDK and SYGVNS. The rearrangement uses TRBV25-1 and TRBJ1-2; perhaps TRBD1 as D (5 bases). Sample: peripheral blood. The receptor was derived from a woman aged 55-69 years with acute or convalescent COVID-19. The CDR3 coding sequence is TGTGCCAGCAGCCCAACGGGGGGAGGTTTCTATGGCTACACCTTC. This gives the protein CASSPTGGGFYGYTF.